This T cell receptor beta chain was recorded in a study of beta chain features in type 1 diabetes. Investigators reverse transcribed all isolated RNA, so they sequenced expressed TCRB transcripts. Libraries were prepared by immunoSEQ multiplex PCR; TCRdb keeps only in-frame clonotypes and omits some of them. The sample yields 640,000 or so clones, about an eighth seen once. Whole-study findings and limits: For Type 1 diabetes patients, all four CD4+ subsets carried TCRB CDR3s that were moderately but significantly shorter.

This clone was counted between two and nine times. As yet, its antigen is unknown. CD45RO/CCR7/CD25/CD127/CD95/CD27 staining was used to isolate CD4+ naive, central memory, regulatory and stem cell-like memory cells by sorting. The V gene's germline CDR1 is MDHEN and CDR2 SYDVKM. The CDR3 runs to 15 residues. V trimming: 7 bases; J trimming: 5 bases; junction bases outside the gene matches: 10. Sequencing was done on a sample of naive CD4+ T cells from blood. This sequence originates from a man aged 18 to 30 with type 1 diabetes. The chain uses TRBV28 and TRBJ2-2; 7 bases fit TRBD2. CDR3 in amino acids: CASTSLGLLTGELFF. CDR3 nucleotides: TGTGCCAGCACCTCGCTGGGACTACTTACCGGGGAGCTGTTTTTT.